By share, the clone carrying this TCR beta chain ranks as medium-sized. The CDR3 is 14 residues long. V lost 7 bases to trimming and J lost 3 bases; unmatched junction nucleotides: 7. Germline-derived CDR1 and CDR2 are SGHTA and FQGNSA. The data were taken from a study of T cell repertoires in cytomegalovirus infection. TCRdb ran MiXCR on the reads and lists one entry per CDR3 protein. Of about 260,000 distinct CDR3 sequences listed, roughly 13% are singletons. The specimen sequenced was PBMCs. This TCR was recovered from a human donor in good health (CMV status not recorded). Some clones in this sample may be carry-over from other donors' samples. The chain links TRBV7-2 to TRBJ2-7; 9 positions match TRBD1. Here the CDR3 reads CASNHRDRVYEQYF. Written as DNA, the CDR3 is TGTGCCAGCAACCACCGGGACAGGGTCTACGAGCAGTACTTC.